The T cell receptor (beta chain) described here comes from a study of T-cell memory formation after mild COVID-19. TCRdb analysed the 5' RACE reads with MiXCR anew, one entry per CDR3 protein. This sample has a few hundred thousand distinct CDR3 sequences, with about 16% found just once. This CDR3 comprises 16 residues. V was shortened by 7 bases and J by 4 bases, with 17 bases between the two germline ends. Germline assignment: CDR1 SGHAT and CDR2 FQNNGV. This clonotype was obtained from a man aged 18 to 30 who had mild COVID-19 (a few samples of this study predate the infection). Cell type and time point are not known. The sequencing sample was made of PBMCs or a T cell subset sorted from them (not recorded which). The chain employs TRBV11-2 and TRBJ2-6, with D perhaps TRBD2 (7 bases). CDR3 protein: CASTPLGGAGANVLTF. The CDR3, as DNA: TGTGCCAGCACACCCTTAGGGGGGGCCGGGGCCAACGTCCTGACTTTC.